What follows describes a single T cell receptor beta chain. There is no known antigen for this receptor. There are no base qualities to consult, and no much larger clone falls within one base. The method was the immunoSEQ multiplex PCR assay. As stored in TCRdb, this immuneACCESS dataset retains in-frame rearrangements with V and J assigned. A fraction of the clones does not appear; measured against another copy, unresolved V genes explain less than half of the discrepancy, and the remainder lacks a known reason. Across this sample there are thousands of clones, with about 9.5% seen only once. Of the sample, approximately 2.3% is held by the ten largest clones. The junction shows trimming of 1 base on V and 0 bases on J, plus 10 bases between the germline ends. CDR1 and CDR2, per the germline V gene (reference sequence), are GTSNPN and SVGIG. The CDR3 covers 15 residues, taking in both the cysteine and the phenylalanine. The only DNA kept is the CDR3, 45 bases in frame from the first base.

This entry is derived from a study of tumour-infiltrating T cells in Burkitt lymphoma (dated by TCRdb to about 2020). About the study as a whole: When TCR repertoire data were correlated with clinical outcome, productive clonality turned out to predict both overall and progression-free survival, independent of established prognosticators, age at diagnosis among them.

The receptor's source is a human donor with diffuse large B-cell lymphoma. The sequenced sample was tumor tissue. The V gene is TRBV30 and the J gene is TRBJ1-5, and possibly TRBD1, on 5 matching bases. The CDR3 loop reads CAWSEGTGSNQPQHF. The DNA reads TGTGCCTGGAGTGAGGGCACAGGTAGCAATCAGCCCCAGCATTTT. This CDR3, with the reference TRBV30 and TRBJ1-5 proteins standing in past its ends, gives the full variable domain SQTIHQWPATLVQPVGSPLSLECTVEGTSNPNLYWYRQAAGRGLQLLFYSVGIGQISSEVPQNLSASRPQDRQFILSSKKLLLSDSGFYLCAWSEGTGSNQPQHFGDGTRLSIL.